The sample holds a few counts of the clone carrying this TCR beta chain. Sequencing templates came from extracted RNA that was reverse transcribed into cDNA. Profiling relied on immunoSEQ multiplex PCR, and the TCRdb table lists in-frame clones only, not all of them. This repertoire shows about 200,000 clones, around two fifths found once; its top ten account for 0.45% to 0.55%. Germline-derived CDR1 and CDR2 are SGHTA and FQGNSA. This CDR3 has 15 residues. The V end was cut by 6 bases, the J end by 0 bases, with 12 bases between. The sample originates from a study of CD8+ T cells in alopecia areata. Whole-study context: Disease severity was quantified as SALT score of affected scalp area.

The treatment is: oral pan-JAK inhibitor, 5-10 mg twice daily. This sequence joins TRBV7-2 and TRBJ1-5; D not resolved. The TCR sequence derives from a human donor with alopecia areata. Sequences were derived from CD4+ T cells sorted from blood, sampled between weeks 30 and 35, from a patient treated with tofacitinib. The CDR3 loop is CASRKQQNSNQPQHF. The CDR3 DNA is TGTGCCAGCAGAAAACAGCAAAATAGCAATCAGCCCCAGCATTTT.